The next 32 T cell receptor beta chains were all read from a single sample in a study of blood T cell repertoires in COVID-19. Produced via immunoSEQ multiplex PCR; TCRdb's table is partial and in-frame only. The sample contains roughly 210,000 clones, less than 90% of which appear only once. Sequencing was carried out using peripheral blood. These receptors came from a man in his 70s with acute or convalescent COVID-19.

The rearrangement uses TRBV27 and TRBJ2-1, with TRBD2 matching 13 bases. Looked up from germline, CDR1 is MNHEY and CDR2 is SMNVEV (reference sequence). The CDR3 has 18 residues. V shed 7 bases, J shed 5 bases, and the junction held 14 bases outside the gene matches. CDR3 sequence reads: CASNLYSRTSGRNNEQFF. The DNA of the CDR3 is TGTGCCAGCAACCTTTATTCCCGGACTAGCGGGAGAAACAATGAGCAGTTCTTC.

The J gene is TRBJ2-5, the V gene TRBV5-1, with D hard to call. Germline lookup yields CDR1 SGHRS and CDR2 YFSETQ. The CDR3 runs to 14 residues. V lost 1 base and J lost 3, with 10 bases in between. CDR3 sequence (DNA): TGCGCCAGCAGCTTGAATATGGCAGAAGAGACCCAGTACTTC. Amino acids: CASSLNMAEETQYF.

This rearrangement joins TRBV5-1 to TRBJ2-5, with D perhaps TRBD2 (5 bases). The ends were cut back, 3 bases at V and 2 bases at J, with 8 bases in the middle. The CDR3 runs 13 residues. CDR1 and CDR2 from the germline V gene are SGHRS and YFSETQ. The CDR3 is CASSWTGQETQYF. The CDR3 coding sequence is TGCGCCAGCAGCTGGACGGGACAAGAGACCCAGTACTTC. Based on the CDR3 plus reference TRBV5-1 and TRBJ2-5, the full variable domain is KAGVTQTPRYLIKTRGQQVTLSCSPISGHRSVSWYQQTPGQGLQFLFEYFSETQRNKGNFPGRFSGRQFSNSRSEMNVSTLELGDSALYLCASSWTGQETQYFGPGTRLLVL.

The V and J genes are TRBV5-6 and TRBJ1-4, with 7 bases fitting TRBD1. This CDR3 region has 17 residues. The V gene's germline CDR1 is SGHDT and CDR2 YYEEEE. J gave up 0 bases and V 4 bases, and 9 bases lay outside the gene matches. CDR3 sequence (DNA): TGTGCCAGCAGCCCGACGGGACAGACACCAACTAATGAAAAACTGTTTTTT. Residues: CASSPTGQTPTNEKLFF.

V is TRBV24-1 and J is TRBJ2-1; 11 positions match TRBD2. V gave up 10 bases and J gave up 8 bases; unmatched junction bases: 9. The CDR3 contains 14 residues. Germline loops: CDR1 KGHDR, CDR2 SFDVKD. The CDR3 sequence is CATNSGRATDEQFF. The CDR3 DNA is TGTGCCACAAATAGCGGGAGGGCCACAGATGAGCAGTTCTTC.

The chain joins TRBV15 to TRBJ2-1, with D tentatively TRBD1 (5 bases). V was clipped by 3 bases and J by 0 bases, with 18 bases between them. This CDR3 has 18 amino acids. Germline V CDR1 and CDR2: LNHNV, YYDKDF (reference sequence). CDR3: CATSRGRAGRSSYNEQFF. CDR3 DNA: TGTGCCACCAGCAGGGGCAGGGCCGGTAGGAGCTCCTACAATGAGCAGTTCTTC.

The chain links TRBV2 to TRBJ2-2; D is perhaps TRBD2 (6 bases). Deletions cut 4 bases from V and 3 bases from J, with 12 bases between. The germline V gene has CDR1 SNHLY and CDR2 FYNNEI. The CDR3 covers 15 residues. Written as DNA, the CDR3 is TGTGCCAGCAGTGCGCTAGCGCCAGACACCGGGGAGCTGTTTTTT. Amino acids: CASSALAPDTGELFF.

This sequence joins TRBV19 and TRBJ2-6, with TRBD2 as a possible D gene (5 bases). There are 15 residues in the CDR3. V lost 3 bases and J lost 8, with 14 bases in between. Germline loops: CDR1 LNHDA, CDR2 SQIVND (reference sequence). The CDR3 bases are TGTGCCAGTAGTATCGGGCGGACTTACACCAACGTCCTGACTTTC. Translation gives CASSIGRTYTNVLTF.

CDR3 DNA sequence: TGTGCCAGCAGCGTAGGGCCCGGAGCGGCTGAAGCTTTCTTT. Residues: CASSVGPGAAEAFF. This sequence joins TRBV9 and TRBJ1-1, with D unresolved. The CDR3 is 14 residues long. Germline V lookup: CDR1 SGDLS, CDR2 YYNGEE. V was trimmed by 0 bases and J by 6 bases, leaving 12 bases between them.

This clone showed up just a few times. As DNA, the CDR3 is TGTGCCAGCAGCTCGCCGGGACAAAGCTCTGGAAACACCATATATTTT. Amino acid sequence: CASSSPGQSSGNTIYF. The chain recombines TRBV5-5 with TRBJ1-3; TRBD1 might be the D (6 bases). CDR1 is SGHKS and CDR2 is YYEKEE in the germline V gene (reference sequence). Trimming shortened V by 3 bases and J by 0 bases, and 13 bases separated the two germline ends. There are 16 residues in the CDR3.

The J gene is TRBJ1-1, the V gene TRBV7-9; 7 nucleotides agree with TRBD1. The CDR3 has 15 residues. Germline CDR1 reads SEHNR; CDR2 reads FQNEAQ (reference sequence). Trimming took 3 bases from V and 1 from J; bases not matched to a gene: 5. DNA of the CDR3: TGTGCCAGCAGCTTCAGCCGGGACAGGAACACTGAAGCTTTCTTT. This sequence encodes CASSFSRDRNTEAFF.

The chain joins TRBV5-1 to TRBJ2-1; 10 bases align to TRBD2. The germline V gene encodes CDR1 SGHRS and CDR2 YFSETQ. This CDR3 has 13 amino acids. Unmatched junction bases numbered 3, after V lost 0 bases and J lost 12 bases. The CDR3 sequence is CASSLELAGRQFF. As DNA, the CDR3 is TGCGCCAGCAGCTTGGAACTAGCGGGACGGCAGTTCTTC.

The V and J genes are TRBV18 and TRBJ2-2, with D possibly TRBD1 on 5 matching bases. The CDR3 spans 14 residues. V gave up 3 bases and J gave up 4 bases, with 9 bases separating them. Germline values: CDR1 KGHSH, CDR2 LQKENI. The DNA for the CDR3 is TGTGCCAGCTCACCTCTTAGGGGCACCGGGGAGCTGTTTTTT. This encodes CASSPLRGTGELFF.

The V call is TRBV12-3 or TRBV12-4, the J call TRBJ2-3; 8 positions match TRBD1. V dropped 6 bases and J dropped 4; count of bases not matched to a gene: 0. This CDR3 has 12 amino acids. The CDR3 region is CASRQGADTQYF. The CDR3 coding sequence is TGTGCCAGCAGACAGGGGGCAGATACGCAGTATTTT.

The chain has TRBV5-5 and TRBJ2-7; possibly TRBD1 for D (7 bases). Trimming removed 6 bases from V and 2 bases from J, with 18 bases in between. This CDR3 spans 15 amino acids. Germline V gene data show CDR1 as SGHKS and CDR2 as YYEKEE (reference sequence). The CDR3 nucleotides read TGTGCCAGCACCCTGGAGGGGGCATCAACCTACGAGCAGTACTTC. Translating gives CASTLEGASTYEQYF.

This clone was picked up one time. The chain couples TRBV7-2 to TRBJ1-2, with D perhaps TRBD1 (5 bases). The V gene's germline CDR1 is SGHTA and CDR2 FQGNSA. The germline V and J ends were trimmed by 3 bases and 3 bases, with 11 bases remaining between them. CDR3 length: 14 amino acids. The CDR3 loop is CASSFVGRDYGYTF. The CDR3 DNA sequence: TGTGCCAGCAGCTTCGTCGGCAGGGACTATGGCTACACCTTC. The whole variable domain, filled in from reference TRBV7-2 and TRBJ1-2, reads GAGVSQSPSNKVTEKGKDVELRCDPISGHTALYWYRQSLGQGLEFLIYFQGNSAPDKSGLPSDRFSAERTGGSVSTLTIQRTQQEDSAVYLCASSFVGRDYGYTFGSGTRLTVV.

The chain uses TRBV2 and TRBJ1-1, with no clear D. This CDR3 has 13 residues. V gave up 5 bases and J gave up 7 bases, with 14 bases separating them. Looked up from germline, CDR1 is SNHLY and CDR2 is FYNNEI. CDR3 loop: CASSIQSPGEAFF. For the CDR3, the DNA is TGTGCCAGCAGTATCCAGAGCCCGGGTGAAGCTTTCTTT.

The rearrangement joins TRBV28 to TRBJ2-1, with 7 bases matching TRBD1. This CDR3 comprises 15 residues. Germline V lookup: CDR1 MDHEN, CDR2 SYDVKM. The V and J ends lost 6 bases and 5 bases, in that order; junction bases with no gene match: 10. The CDR3 spells CASRSDRATNNEQFF. In DNA form, the CDR3 reads TGTGCCAGCAGGTCCGACAGGGCGACCAACAATGAGCAGTTCTTC. The full variable domain, in which reference TRBV28 and TRBJ2-1 provide the parts outside the CDR3, is DVKVTQSSRYLVKRTGEKVFLECVQDMDHENMFWYRQDPGLGLRLIYFSYDVKMKEKGDIPEGYSVSREKKERFSLILESASTNQTSMYLCASRSDRATNNEQFFGPGTRLTVL.

V and J are TRBV6-2 or TRBV6-3 and TRBJ2-2, with D tentatively TRBD2 (6 bases). V was trimmed by 3 bases and J by 1 base, leaving 15 bases between them. The CDR3 has 17 residues. Germline loops: CDR1 MNHEY, CDR2 SVGEGT. DNA for the CDR3: TGTGCCAGCAGTTATTATAAAGGGACTTTGAACACCGGGGAGCTGTTTTTT. Translating gives CASSYYKGTLNTGELFF.

The chain joins TRBV7-3 to TRBJ2-1; 9 bases map to TRBD1. The V and J ends lost 4 bases and 2 bases, in that order; junction bases with no gene match: 3. This CDR3 contains 15 residues. The germline V gene has CDR1 SGHTA and CDR2 FQGTGA. CDR3 sequence (DNA): TGTGCCAGCAGCTCGGGACAGGGAACCTACAATGAGCAGTTCTTC. Translation gives CASSSGQGTYNEQFF.

This clone has only a few counts. J is TRBJ2-7 and V is TRBV6-5, with 8 bases aligning to TRBD1. Trimming at V came to 2 bases and at J to 4 bases, leaving 7 bases not matched to a gene. CDR3 size: 15 residues. Germline V CDR1 and CDR2: MNHEY, SVGAGI. Here the CDR3 DNA reads TGTGCCAGCAGTTACCCAGGACAGGGCAAATACGAGCAGTACTTC. Its protein product is CASSYPGQGKYEQYF.

V gene TRBV15 combines with J gene TRBJ1-5; D is perhaps TRBD1 (5 bases). The CDR3 spans 15 residues. The germline CDR1 and CDR2 sequences are LNHNV and YYDKDF (reference sequence). V shed 0 bases and J shed 5 bases, with 11 bases lying between them. The DNA of the CDR3 is TGTGCCACCAGCAGAGATCCCCAGGGCTATCAGCCCCAGCATTTT. Translated, it gives CATSRDPQGYQPQHF.

This chain joins TRBV7-2 and TRBJ1-6; TRBD1 matches 7 bases. The germline CDR1 and CDR2 sequences are SGHTA and FQGNSA. This CDR3 comprises 15 residues. The J segment lost 7 bases and the V segment lost 5 bases, leaving 8 bases of the junction unmatched. CDR3 residues: CASSPGQVNNSPLHF. The CDR3 DNA reads as TGTGCCAGCAGCCCCGGACAGGTTAACAATTCACCCCTCCACTTT.

This clone was seen a handful of times. The CDR3 bases are TGTGCCAGCAGTTTAAGAGGCCCCGAAACAGGGTTAAATGAAAAACTGTTTTTT. Translating gives CASSLRGPETGLNEKLFF. The rearrangement links TRBV27 to TRBJ1-4; tentative D call: TRBD1 (6 bases). Germline loops: CDR1 MNHEY, CDR2 SMNVEV (reference sequence). The CDR3 has 18 residues. The ends were cut back, 2 bases at V and 5 bases at J, with 21 bases in the middle.

V is TRBV18 and J is TRBJ1-1, with 8 bases matching TRBD1. V lost 1 base and J lost 7; bases outside the gene matches: 2. This CDR3 spans 13 amino acids. Germline CDR1 and CDR2: KGHSH and LQKENI. DNA of the CDR3: TGTGCCAGCTCACCACAGACAGGGGTTGAAGCTTTCTTT. Translated: CASSPQTGVEAFF.

V and J are TRBV27 and TRBJ2-7, with D hard to call. Trimming left V 6 bases short and J 0 bases short, with 12 bases between. CDR3 size: 14 residues. Per germline, CDR1 MNHEY and CDR2 SMNVEV (reference sequence). The CDR3 coding sequence is TGTGCCAGCAGCCCCTCGGTGAGCTCCTACGAGCAGTACTTC. Encoded protein: CASSPSVSSYEQYF.

V usage is TRBV18 and J usage is TRBJ1-1, with 7 bases that match TRBD1. The CDR3 runs to 15 residues. V shed 2 bases and J 2 bases; nucleotides not matched to a gene: 5. Germline V gives CDR1 KGHSH, CDR2 LQKENI. CDR3 in amino acids: CASSPVTGANTEAFF. The CDR3 DNA reads TGTGCCAGCTCACCAGTAACAGGGGCCAACACTGAAGCTTTCTTT.

This chain uses TRBV15 with TRBJ2-3; D perhaps matches TRBD1 (7 bases). V was pared by 0 bases and J by 4 bases, with 8 bases between. CDR1 and CDR2 (germline): LNHNV, YYDKDF (reference sequence). The CDR3 sequence is 14 residues long. The CDR3: CATSRDRGADTQYF. The CDR3 region has the DNA TGTGCCACCAGCAGAGACAGGGGGGCAGATACGCAGTATTTT.

The chain uses TRBV5-1 and TRBJ2-5; 11 bases are a match to TRBD1. With V trimmed by 1 base and J by 4 bases, 3 bases remained unmatched. Germline values: CDR1 SGHRS, CDR2 YFSETQ. This CDR3 is built from 15 residues. The CDR3 reads CASSLSGQGVETQYF. In nucleotides, the CDR3 is TGCGCCAGCAGCTTGTCGGGACAGGGGGTAGAGACCCAGTACTTC.

Worth noting for this clone: This sample also contains other DNA sequences that code for the same CDR3. The CDR3 loop reads CASSLGPSGGGNEQFF. Written as DNA, the CDR3 is TGCGCCAGCAGCTTGGGTCCCAGCGGGGGGGGAAATGAGCAGTTCTTC. The chain joins TRBV5-1 to TRBJ2-1; TRBD2 matches 10 bases. J gave up 7 bases and V 0 bases, and 7 bases lay outside the gene matches. CDR3 length: 16 residues. Per the germline V gene, CDR1 is SGHRS and CDR2 is YFSETQ.

This rearrangement joins TRBV11-2 to TRBJ1-1; the match to TRBD1 covers 9 bases. CDR3 size: 15 residues. Losses at the gene ends were 1 base for V and 7 bases for J; bases not matched to a gene: 7. In germline, CDR1 is SGHAT, CDR2 FQNNGV. CDR3 sequence (DNA): TGTGCCAGCAGCTTAGTCTCGATGACAGGGGGTGAAGCTTTCTTT. This encodes CASSLVSMTGGEAFF.

The chain links TRBV5-6 to TRBJ1-2; perhaps TRBD1 as D (6 bases). V lost 5 bases, J lost 13 bases, and 15 bases lay in between. Looked up from germline, CDR1 is SGHDT and CDR2 is YYEEEE. The length of the CDR3 is 11 residues. The CDR3 reads CASSQKQGSTF. The CDR3 coding sequence is TGTGCCAGCAGTCAGAAGCAGGGGAGCACCTTC.